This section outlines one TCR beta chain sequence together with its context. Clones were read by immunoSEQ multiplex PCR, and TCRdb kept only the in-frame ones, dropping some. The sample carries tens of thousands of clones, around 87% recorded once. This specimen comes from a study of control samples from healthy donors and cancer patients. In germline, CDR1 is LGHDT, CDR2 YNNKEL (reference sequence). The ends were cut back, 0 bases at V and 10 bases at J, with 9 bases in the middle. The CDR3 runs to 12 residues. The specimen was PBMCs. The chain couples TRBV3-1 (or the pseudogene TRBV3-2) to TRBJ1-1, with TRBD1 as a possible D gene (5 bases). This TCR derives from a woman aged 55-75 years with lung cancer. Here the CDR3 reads CASSQDWGLAFF. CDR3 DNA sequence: TGTGCCAGCAGCCAAGATTGGGGGTTAGCTTTCTTT.